This entry lists 11 T cell receptor beta chains sequenced from one sample in a study of blood T cell repertoires in COVID-19. Profiling relied on immunoSEQ multiplex PCR, and the TCRdb table lists in-frame clones only, not all of them. This sample has about 100,000 clones, with about 80% found just once. Sequencing was performed on peripheral blood. The receptors were gathered from a woman at least 80 years old with active or convalescent COVID-19.

The V gene is TRBV7-3, the J gene TRBJ2-1; 7 bases fit TRBD2. With V trimmed by 6 bases and J by 5 bases, 7 bases remained unmatched. The CDR3 is 14 amino acids. Per germline, CDR1 SGHTA and CDR2 FQGTGA. The CDR3 nucleotides are TGTGCCAGCAGGGGAGCGGGATCTAACAATGAGCAGTTCTTC. Its translation: CASRGAGSNNEQFF.

J is TRBJ1-2 and V is TRBV5-4; D is ambiguous. CDR1 and CDR2 from the germline V gene are SGHNT and YYREEE (reference sequence). This CDR3 region has 13 residues. Trimming cost V 3 bases and J 3 bases, with 9 bases left between them. The CDR3 sequence is CASSSVRDYGYTF. DNA for the CDR3: TGTGCCAGCAGCTCCGTAAGAGACTATGGCTACACCTTC.

This chain joins TRBV24-1 and TRBJ1-2, with 9 bases that match TRBD1. Germline V CDR1 and CDR2: KGHDR, SFDVKD. This CDR3 is 18 amino acids long. J lost 6 bases, V lost 2 bases, and 15 bases had no gene match. CDR3 DNA sequence: TGTGCCACCAGTGATTCCGCTGGTCGGGGACAGGGTCAAAATGGCTACACCTTC. This codes for CATSDSAGRGQGQNGYTF.

The chain has TRBV5-1 and TRBJ2-7; 7 positions match TRBD2. Losses at the gene ends were 6 bases for V and 0 bases for J; bases not matched to a gene: 12. Germline lookup yields CDR1 SGHRS and CDR2 YFSETQ. The CDR3 spans 16 residues. In DNA form, the CDR3 reads TGCGCCAGCAAGGGAGGTCGGGGGGAATACTCCTACGAGCAGTACTTC. Translation gives CASKGGRGEYSYEQYF.

This clone was seen just once. This chain joins TRBV7-9 and TRBJ2-3; D not resolved. This CDR3 has 14 residues. CDR1 SEHNR and CDR2 FQNEAQ come from the germline V gene (reference sequence). With 5 bases removed from V and 0 bases from J, the gap between germline ends came to 9 bases. CDR3 protein: CASSPLRSTDTQYF. The CDR3 bases are TGTGCCAGCAGCCCTCTACGTAGCACAGATACGCAGTATTTT.

The rearrangement links TRBV28 to TRBJ1-2; 9 bases match TRBD1. Germline CDR1 and CDR2: MDHEN and SYDVKM. The length of the CDR3 is 15 residues. V gave up 7 bases and J gave up 1 base; unmatched junction bases: 7. This CDR3 is CASTGGTGRNYGYTF. CDR3 nucleotide sequence: TGTGCCAGCACCGGAGGGACAGGGCGTAACTATGGCTACACCTTC.

V is TRBV28 and J is TRBJ1-2; 8 bases line up with TRBD1. The CDR3 has 11 residues. Trimming took 10 bases from V and 6 from J; bases not matched to a gene: 4. CDR1 and CDR2 from the germline V gene are MDHEN and SYDVKM. The CDR3 here is CAILGQDGYTF. Here the CDR3 DNA reads TGTGCCATTCTGGGACAGGATGGCTACACCTTC.

This clone has a single count. This chain links TRBV3-1 (or the pseudogene TRBV3-2) with TRBJ2-7; D not certain. Trimming pared 1 base from V and 3 bases from J, leaving 4 bases between. The CDR3 sequence is 12 residues long. The V gene's germline CDR1 is LGHDT and CDR2 YNNKEL (reference sequence). The CDR3 is CASSQVYYEQYF. In DNA, the CDR3 is TGTGCCAGCAGCCAAGTTTACTACGAGCAGTACTTC.

The genes are TRBV5-1 and TRBJ2-6; D perhaps matches TRBD1 (6 bases). This CDR3 region has 16 residues. Germline V CDR1 and CDR2: SGHRS, YFSETQ. Trimming removed 3 bases at V and 4 bases at J, with 14 bases between. In DNA form, the CDR3 reads TGCGCCAGCAGCTCGACAGGACTCGAGGGGGCCAACGTCCTGACTTTC. It yields the protein CASSSTGLEGANVLTF.

The chain employs TRBV13 and TRBJ1-1, with TRBD1 as a possible D gene (5 bases). This CDR3 spans 13 amino acids. Deletions cut 4 bases from V and 1 base from J, with 7 bases between. Germline V gene data show CDR1 as PRHDT and CDR2 as FYEKMQ (reference sequence). CDR3 sequence reads: CASSSTGNTEAFF. DNA for the CDR3: TGTGCCAGCAGCTCTACAGGGAACACTGAAGCTTTCTTT.

This clone came up once. This rearrangement joins TRBV5-4 to TRBJ2-6; D may be TRBD2 (5 bases). In germline, CDR1 is SGHNT, CDR2 YYREEE (reference sequence). V gave up 1 base and J gave up 0 bases, with 8 bases separating them. There are 16 residues in the CDR3. The CDR3 spells CASSLPGNSGANVLTF. The CDR3 DNA follows: TGTGCCAGCAGCTTGCCCGGGAACTCTGGGGCCAACGTCCTGACTTTC.